Below, 7 T cell receptor beta chains from the same sample are listed, as sequenced in a study of post-analysis software for immune sequencing data. Unique molecular identifiers were built into the TCR beta cDNA libraries. TCRdb independently ran MiXCR on the PCR reads; one entry per CDR3 protein. In the table there are approximately 730,000 distinct CDR3 sequences, 30% of which are singletons. Whole-study findings and limits: Higher frequency in patients than in controls was seen for roughly 5 TRBV segments, with TRBV5-6, TRBV5-1 and TRBV20-1 among them.

Their specific antigens are unknown. Sequencing used blood. The receptors derive from a girl between 10 and 17 years old with multiple sclerosis.

The genes are TRBV20-1 and TRBJ1-6; a possible D gene is TRBD1 (5 bases). This CDR3 comprises 14 residues. The germline CDR1 and CDR2 sequences are DFQATT and SNEGSKA (reference sequence). V was trimmed by 2 bases and J by 5 bases, leaving 10 bases between them. This chain's CDR3 is CSARNRTNNSPLHF. CDR3 DNA sequence: TGCAGTGCTAGAAACAGGACCAATAATTCACCCCTCCACTTT.

This clonotype has a count of ten or more. The chain combines TRBV25-1 with TRBJ2-3; 8 bases line up with TRBD1. The CDR3 runs 17 residues. The V and J ends lost 0 bases and 0 bases, in that order; junction bases with no gene match: 5. Germline lookup yields CDR1 MGHDK and CDR2 SYGVNS. CDR3 nucleotides: TGTGCCAGCAGTGAATACTTGGGACAGGATAGCACAGATACGCAGTATTTT. Residues: CASSEYLGQDSTDTQYF.

With respect to this clonotype: A much larger clone lies a single base off, so this may be a read error. This sequence joins TRBV5-1 and TRBJ1-2; D not certain. This CDR3 is built from 13 residues. V dropped 0 bases and J dropped 4 bases, with 7 bases sitting between them. Germline values: CDR1 SGHRS, CDR2 YFSETQ. CDR3 nucleotide sequence: TGCGCCAGCAGCTTGGGACGGTGCTATGGCTACACCTTC. Translated, it gives CASSLGRCYGYTF. Complete variable domain (other parts from reference TRBV5-1 and TRBJ1-2): KAGVTQTPRYLIKTRGQQVTLSCSPISGHRSVSWYQQTPGQGLQFLFEYFSETQRNKGNFPGRFSGRQFSNSRSEMNVSTLELGDSALYLCASSLGRCYGYTFGSGTRLTVV.

The chain carries TRBV20-1 and TRBJ2-3; TRBD2 matches at 11 bases. The CDR3 spans 14 residues. Germline-derived CDR1 and CDR2 are DFQATT and SNEGSKA (reference sequence). J gave up 4 bases and V 4 bases, and 4 bases lay outside the gene matches. The CDR3 loop reads CSAIAGGQADTQYF. Here the CDR3 DNA reads TGCAGTGCTATAGCGGGGGGGCAGGCAGATACGCAGTATTTT.

This sequence joins TRBV6-2 or TRBV6-3 and TRBJ2-5; the match to TRBD1 covers 7 bases. The junction had 7 bases not matched to a gene; V was cut back by 4 bases and J by 2 bases. Germline CDR1 is MNHEY and CDR2 is SVGEGT. This CDR3 region has 15 residues. The CDR3, as DNA: TGTGCCAGCAGTTCCTTCGGGACAGCTCAAGAGACCCAGTACTTC. This gives the protein CASSSFGTAQETQYF.

The chain recombines TRBV28 with TRBJ2-3; TRBD2 matches at 15 bases. CDR3 length equals 19 residues. With 5 bases clipped from V and 1 base from J, the junction kept 10 bases outside the gene matches. The germline V gene has CDR1 MDHEN and CDR2 SYDVKM. The CDR3 protein is CASSPVGLAGGRGTDTQYF. In DNA form, the CDR3 reads TGTGCCAGCAGTCCGGTCGGACTAGCGGGAGGGCGTGGCACAGATACGCAGTATTTT.

This sequence joins TRBV9 and TRBJ1-6; TRBD1 aligns across 7 bases. Germline V gene data show CDR1 as SGDLS and CDR2 as YYNGEE. The CDR3 runs to 16 residues. Trimming cost V 3 bases and J 7 bases; bases outside gene matches: 10. The CDR3 coding sequence is TGTGCCAGCAGCGCATTGGGACAGCCGGGGAATTCACCCCTCCACTTT. Translated: CASSALGQPGNSPLHF.